This T cell receptor beta chain is drawn from a study of regulatory T cells in long-lasting Graves disease. This clonotype was detected ten times or more. The antigen remains undetermined. CDR3 regions were amplified by Arm-PCR using iRepertoire HTBI primers to build TCR beta libraries. Via MiXCR, TCRdb re-called the multiplex PCR reads, giving one row per CDR3 protein. The sample consists of around 250,000 distinct CDR3 sequences, 20% to 25% of them appearing once. Broader study findings: New patients shared about 910 public clonotypes, and persistent patients shared more, with over 2,500. TCR diversity was lower in persistent Graves' patients (versus newly diagnosed ones).

Stated time point: newly diagnosed GD, antithyroid drugs for less than 3 months. Scientists built the TCR library using RNA that was extracted from PBMCs. EDTA tubes collected around 10 milliliters of peripheral blood. V dropped 5 bases and J dropped 7 bases, with 14 bases sitting between them. The V gene's germline CDR1 is SGHNT and CDR2 YENEEA. The CDR3 has 13 residues. V gene TRBV11-3 combines with J gene TRBJ2-5, with a tentative D call TRBD2 (7 bases). The source was peripheral blood mononuclear cells (PBMCs), collected at new diagnosis, from a patient treated with antithyroid drugs. The TCR was taken from a female donor with Graves disease. Here the CDR3 DNA reads TGTGCCAGCAGCCAGGGGTGGGGGGGGACCCAGTACTTC. It yields the protein CASSQGWGGTQYF.